This T cell receptor beta chain was documented in a study of cytotoxic CD8 clonotypes in ibrutinib-treated CLL. The sequencing depth, 1 in 200,000 to 1 in 1 million T cells, was the target. Clones were sequenced by immunoSEQ multiplex PCR, and TCRdb holds only the in-frame ones, with some missing. The sample records over 250,000 clones, 65% to 85% being singletons. CDR3 length: 12 amino acids. V dropped 3 bases and J dropped 9 bases, with 8 bases sitting between them. Germline CDR1 reads MDHEN; CDR2 reads SYDVKM. The V gene is TRBV28, the J gene TRBJ2-2; no clear D gene. This clonotype was obtained from a human donor with chronic lymphocytic leukemia. Here the sequenced sample was PBMCs, taken at disease progression, from a patient treated with ibrutinib. The CDR3 DNA is TGTGCCAGCAGTTTTACCAAGAGGGAGCTGTTTTTT. Its protein product is CASSFTKRELFF.